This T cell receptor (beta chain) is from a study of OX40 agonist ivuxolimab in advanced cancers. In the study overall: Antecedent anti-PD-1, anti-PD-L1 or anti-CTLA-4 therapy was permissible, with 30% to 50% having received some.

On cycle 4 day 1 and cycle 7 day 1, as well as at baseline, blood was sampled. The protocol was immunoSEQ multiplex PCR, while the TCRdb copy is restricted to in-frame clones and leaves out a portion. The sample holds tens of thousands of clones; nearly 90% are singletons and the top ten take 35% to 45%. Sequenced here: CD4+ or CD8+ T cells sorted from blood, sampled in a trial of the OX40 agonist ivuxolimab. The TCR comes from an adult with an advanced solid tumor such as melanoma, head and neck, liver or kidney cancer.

CDR3 nucleotides: TGTGCCAGCAGTGATTTGGAGCAGGAGCCCTTAAGCAATCAGCCCCAGCATTTT. It is translated as CASSDLEQEPLSNQPQHF. The chain couples TRBV2 to TRBJ1-5; no clear D gene. The V gene lost 3 bases and the J gene lost 1 base, with 19 bases spanning the gap. CDR1 and CDR2 from the germline V gene are SNHLY and FYNNEI. The CDR3 has 18 amino acids.